This T cell receptor beta chain is drawn from a study of T-cell reconstitution after alpha-beta-depleted transplantation in children. The CDR3 is 14 residues long. Trimming took 4 bases from V and 4 from J, leaving 17 bases between them. In germline, CDR1 is SQVTM, CDR2 ANQGSEA. Unique molecular identifiers were incorporated when the TCRbeta library was constructed. A single record per CDR3 protein comes from TCRdb applying MiXCR to the PCR reads. The repertoire includes approximately 82,000 distinct CDR3 sequences, about a sixth of them detected once, and approximately 51% sits in the top ten. This clonotype has only a few counts. The antigen remains unidentified. Study-wide results and limits: Surviving thymic progenitors and recipient T cells were the source of high TCRbeta diversity at day 60 in some patients. Reportedly, roughly two months post-transplant, alpha-beta T cells arose from several hundred expanded graft clones. The authors attributed T-cell counts and diversity one year after transplant mostly to newly produced T cells.

This TCR came from a male patient between 2 and 10 years old who had a stem cell transplant for acute lymphoblastic leukemia, so the T cells may come from the graft donor. The chain carries TRBV29-1 and TRBJ2-7; D not resolved. The sequencing used PBMCs, mostly from graft donor cells, collected 360 days after TCRalphabeta/CD19-depleted stem cell transplant. CDR3 nucleotides: TGCAGCGTTGCCCAACCGGAACATCGGTACGAGCAGTACTTC. This gives the protein CSVAQPEHRYEQYF.